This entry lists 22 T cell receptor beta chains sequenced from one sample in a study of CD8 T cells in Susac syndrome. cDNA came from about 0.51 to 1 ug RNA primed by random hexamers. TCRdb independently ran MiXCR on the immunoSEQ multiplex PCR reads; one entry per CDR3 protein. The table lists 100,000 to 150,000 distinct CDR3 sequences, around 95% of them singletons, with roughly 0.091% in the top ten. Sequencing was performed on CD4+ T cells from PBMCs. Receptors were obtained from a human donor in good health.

This CDR3 reads CASSERASGYNEQFF. The CDR3 region has the DNA TGTGCCAGCAGTGAAAGGGCTAGCGGGTACAATGAGCAGTTCTTC. The chain uses TRBV2 and TRBJ2-1; 8 bases are shared with TRBD2. Per the germline V gene, CDR1 is SNHLY and CDR2 is FYNNEI. Losses at the gene ends were 2 bases for V and 4 bases for J; bases not matched to a gene: 4. This CDR3 spans 15 amino acids.

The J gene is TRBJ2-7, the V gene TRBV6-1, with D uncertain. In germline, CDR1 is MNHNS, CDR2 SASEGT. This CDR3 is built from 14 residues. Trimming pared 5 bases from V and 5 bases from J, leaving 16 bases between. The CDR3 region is CASSRAGLENEQYF. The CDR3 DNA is TGTGCCAGCAGTCGCGCAGGCCTTGAGAACGAGCAGTACTTC.

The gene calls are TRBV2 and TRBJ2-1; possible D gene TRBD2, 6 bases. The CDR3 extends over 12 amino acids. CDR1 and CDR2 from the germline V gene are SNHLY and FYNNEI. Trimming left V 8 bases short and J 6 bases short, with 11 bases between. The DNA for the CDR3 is TGTGCCAGCTGCCGGGAGAGCAATGAGCAGTTCTTC. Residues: CASCRESNEQFF.

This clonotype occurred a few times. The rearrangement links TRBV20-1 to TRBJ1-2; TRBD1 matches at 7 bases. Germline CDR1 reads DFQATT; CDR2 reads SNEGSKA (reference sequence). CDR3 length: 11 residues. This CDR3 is CMTTGDYGYTF. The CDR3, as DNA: TGCATGACAACAGGGGACTATGGCTACACCTTC.

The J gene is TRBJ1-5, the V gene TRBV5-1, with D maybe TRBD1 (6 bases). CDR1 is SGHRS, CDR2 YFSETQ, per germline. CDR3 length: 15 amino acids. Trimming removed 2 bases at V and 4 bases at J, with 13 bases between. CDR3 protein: CASSFSGARNQPQHF. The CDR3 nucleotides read TGCGCCAGCAGCTTTTCAGGGGCCCGAAATCAGCCCCAGCATTTT.

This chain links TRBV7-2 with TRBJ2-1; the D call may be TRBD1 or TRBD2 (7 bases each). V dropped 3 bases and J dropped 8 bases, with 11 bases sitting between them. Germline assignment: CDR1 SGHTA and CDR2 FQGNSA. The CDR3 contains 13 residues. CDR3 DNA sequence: TGTGCCAGCAGCTTTCAGGGGGGGGATGAGCAGTTCTTC. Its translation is CASSFQGGDEQFF.

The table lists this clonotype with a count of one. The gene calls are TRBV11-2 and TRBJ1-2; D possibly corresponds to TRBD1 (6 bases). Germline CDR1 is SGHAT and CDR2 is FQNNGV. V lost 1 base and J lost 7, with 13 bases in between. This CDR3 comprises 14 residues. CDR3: CASSLAAGEGGYTF. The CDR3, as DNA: TGTGCCAGCAGCTTAGCGGCAGGGGAGGGTGGCTACACCTTC.

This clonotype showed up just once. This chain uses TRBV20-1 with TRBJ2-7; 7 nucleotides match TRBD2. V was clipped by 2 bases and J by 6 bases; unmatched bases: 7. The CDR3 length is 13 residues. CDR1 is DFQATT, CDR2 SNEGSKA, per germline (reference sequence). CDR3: CSARFSGGGEQYF. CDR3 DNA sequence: TGCAGTGCTAGATTCTCGGGAGGCGGCGAGCAGTACTTC.

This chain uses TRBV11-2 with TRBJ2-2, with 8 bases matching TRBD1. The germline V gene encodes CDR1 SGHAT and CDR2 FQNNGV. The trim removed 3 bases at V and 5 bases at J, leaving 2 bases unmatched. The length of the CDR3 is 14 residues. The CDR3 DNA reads TGTGCCAGCAGCTTGGGACAGGTGACCGGGGAGCTGTTTTTT. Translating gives CASSLGQVTGELFF.

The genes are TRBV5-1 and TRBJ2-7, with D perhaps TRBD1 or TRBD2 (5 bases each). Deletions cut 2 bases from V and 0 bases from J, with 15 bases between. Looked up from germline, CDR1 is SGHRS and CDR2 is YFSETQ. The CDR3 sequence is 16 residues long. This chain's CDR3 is CASSFRDLGRSYEQYF. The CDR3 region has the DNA TGCGCCAGCAGCTTTCGGGACCTGGGACGCTCCTACGAGCAGTACTTC.

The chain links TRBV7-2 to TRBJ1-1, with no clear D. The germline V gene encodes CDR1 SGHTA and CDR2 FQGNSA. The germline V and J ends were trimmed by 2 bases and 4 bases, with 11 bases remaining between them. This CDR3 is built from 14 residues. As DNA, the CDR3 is TGTGCCAGCAGCTTAACGGCAGATGGCACTGAAGCTTTCTTT. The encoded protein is CASSLTADGTEAFF.

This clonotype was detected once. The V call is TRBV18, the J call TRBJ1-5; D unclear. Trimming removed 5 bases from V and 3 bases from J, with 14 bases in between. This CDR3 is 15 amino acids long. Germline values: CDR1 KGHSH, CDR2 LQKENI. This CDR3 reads CASSRQTGPNQPQHF. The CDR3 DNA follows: TGTGCCAGCTCAAGACAAACGGGCCCCAATCAGCCCCAGCATTTT.

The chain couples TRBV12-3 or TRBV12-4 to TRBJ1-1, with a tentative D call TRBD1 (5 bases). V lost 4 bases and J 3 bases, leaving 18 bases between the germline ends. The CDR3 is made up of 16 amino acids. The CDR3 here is CASSSGSLGPYTEAFF. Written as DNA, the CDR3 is TGTGCCAGCAGTTCAGGGTCGCTGGGCCCGTACACTGAAGCTTTCTTT.

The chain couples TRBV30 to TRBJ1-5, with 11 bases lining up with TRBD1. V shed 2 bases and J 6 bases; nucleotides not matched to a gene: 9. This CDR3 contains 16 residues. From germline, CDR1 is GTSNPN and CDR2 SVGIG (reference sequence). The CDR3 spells CAWSNKGQGVSQPQHF. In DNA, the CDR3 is TGTGCCTGGAGTAACAAGGGACAGGGGGTTAGTCAGCCCCAGCATTTT. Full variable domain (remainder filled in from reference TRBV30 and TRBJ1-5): SQTIHQWPATLVQPVGSPLSLECTVEGTSNPNLYWYRQAAGRGLQLLFYSVGIGQISSEVPQNLSASRPQDRQFILSSKKLLLSDSGFYLCAWSNKGQGVSQPQHFGDGTRLSIL.

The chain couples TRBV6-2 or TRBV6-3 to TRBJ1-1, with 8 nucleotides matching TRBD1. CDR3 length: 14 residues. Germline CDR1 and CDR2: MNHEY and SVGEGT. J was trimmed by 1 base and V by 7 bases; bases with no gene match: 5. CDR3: CASTRTGGNTEAFF. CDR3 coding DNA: TGTGCCAGCACCAGAACAGGGGGGAACACTGAAGCTTTCTTT.

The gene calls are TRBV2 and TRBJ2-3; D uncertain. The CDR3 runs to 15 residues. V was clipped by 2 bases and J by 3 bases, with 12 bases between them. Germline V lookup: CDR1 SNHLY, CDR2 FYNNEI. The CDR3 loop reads CASSESTMKTDTQYF. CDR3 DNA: TGTGCCAGCAGTGAATCAACTATGAAGACAGATACGCAGTATTTT.

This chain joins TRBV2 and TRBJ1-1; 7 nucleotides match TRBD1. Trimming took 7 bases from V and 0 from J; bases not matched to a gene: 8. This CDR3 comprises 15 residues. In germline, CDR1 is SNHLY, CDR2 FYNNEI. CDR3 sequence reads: CASTGTGTVNTEAFF. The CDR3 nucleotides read TGTGCCAGCACCGGGACCGGGACAGTGAACACTGAAGCTTTCTTT.

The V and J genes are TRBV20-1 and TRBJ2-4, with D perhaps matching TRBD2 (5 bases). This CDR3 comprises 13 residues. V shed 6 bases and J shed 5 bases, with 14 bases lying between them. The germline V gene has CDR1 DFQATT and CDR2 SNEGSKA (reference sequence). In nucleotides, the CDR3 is TGCAGTGCGCCGTTGGACTCCCAAAACATTCAGTACTTC. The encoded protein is CSAPLDSQNIQYF.

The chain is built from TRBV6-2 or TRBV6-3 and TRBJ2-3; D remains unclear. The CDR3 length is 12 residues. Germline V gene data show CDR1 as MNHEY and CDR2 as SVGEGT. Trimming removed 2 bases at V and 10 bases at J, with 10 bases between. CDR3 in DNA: TGTGCCAGCAGTTACAGGCTCCCAGCGCAGTATTTT. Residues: CASSYRLPAQYF.

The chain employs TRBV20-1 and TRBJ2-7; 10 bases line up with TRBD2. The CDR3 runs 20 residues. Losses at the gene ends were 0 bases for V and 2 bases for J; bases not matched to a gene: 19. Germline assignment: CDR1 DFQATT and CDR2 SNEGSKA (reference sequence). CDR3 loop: CSARDHNSFAAGGRPYEQYF. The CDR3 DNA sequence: TGCAGTGCTAGAGACCATAACTCCTTTGCAGCGGGAGGGAGACCCTACGAGCAGTACTTC.

The CDR3 DNA reads as TGTGCCAGCAGCCAAGGGGGTAGTCGGTACTTC. This encodes CASSQGGSRYF. The chain uses TRBV3-1 and TRBJ2-4; D unclear. Per germline, CDR1 LGHDT and CDR2 YNNKEL (reference sequence). V was clipped by 1 base and J by 15 bases, with 10 bases between them. This CDR3 has 11 amino acids.

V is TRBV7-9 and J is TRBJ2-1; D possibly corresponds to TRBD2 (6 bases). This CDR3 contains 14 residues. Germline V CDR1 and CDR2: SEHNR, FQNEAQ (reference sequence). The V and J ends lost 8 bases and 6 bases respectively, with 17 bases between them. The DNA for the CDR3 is TGTGCCAGCTCGTTTGCGGGATTAATCAATGAGCAGTTCTTC. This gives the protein CASSFAGLINEQFF.